Below, 10 T cell receptor beta chains from the same sample are listed, as sequenced in a study of radiotherapy plus CTLA-4 blockade in lung cancer. Measured with immunoSEQ multiplex PCR; TCRdb has only the in-frame clones, and not every one. The table records over 85,000 clones, about 86% of them present only once. The sequenced sample was peripheral blood, obtained from a patient treated with radiotherapy plus ipilimumab. All receptors derive from a human donor with non-small cell lung cancer that progressed on radiotherapy plus ipilimumab.

The chain has TRBV6-5 and TRBJ2-5; D is undetermined. V was cut by 2 bases and J by 5 bases, with 15 bases left in between. This CDR3 is built from 15 residues. CDR1 and CDR2 from the germline V gene are MNHEY and SVGAGI. DNA of the CDR3: TGTGCCAGCAGTTACGTCCCGCTACCCCAGGAGACCCAGTACTTC. This sequence encodes CASSYVPLPQETQYF.

The chain recombines TRBV5-4 with TRBJ2-7; 8 bases line up with TRBD2. V lost 3 bases and J lost 5; bases outside the gene matches: 1. Germline lookup yields CDR1 SGHNT and CDR2 YYREEE (reference sequence). CDR3 length: 12 residues. CDR3 in amino acids: CASSSLADEQYF. In nucleotides, the CDR3 is TGTGCCAGCAGCTCACTAGCGGACGAGCAGTACTTC. Based on the CDR3 plus reference TRBV5-4 and TRBJ2-7, the full variable domain is ETGVTQSPTHLIKTRGQQVTLRCSSQSGHNTVSWYQQALGQGPQFIFQYYREEENGRGNFPPRFSGLQFPNYSSELNVNALELDDSALYLCASSSLADEQYFGPGTRLTVT.

V usage is TRBV4-2 and J usage is TRBJ2-7; maybe TRBD1 (5 bases). CDR3 length: 12 amino acids. Germline-derived CDR1 and CDR2 are LGHNA and YNFKEQ. The V end was cut by 1 base, the J end by 6 bases, with 7 bases between. The chain's CDR3 is CASSQAGAEQYF. In nucleotides, the CDR3 is TGTGCCAGCAGCCAAGCTGGGGCCGAGCAGTACTTC.

The chain is built from TRBV11-3 and TRBJ2-5; 11 bases line up with TRBD2. CDR1 SGHNT and CDR2 YENEEA come from the germline V gene. V lost 2 bases and J lost 5; bases outside the gene matches: 16. This CDR3 has 19 amino acids. CDR3 sequence (DNA): TGTGCCAGCAGCTTACCCAGTATAGCGGGAGGGACAGGGTTTGAGACCCAGTACTTC. This gives the protein CASSLPSIAGGTGFETQYF.

The rearrangement links TRBV5-4 to TRBJ2-7; D is tentatively TRBD1 or TRBD2 (5 bases each). This CDR3 spans 15 amino acids. Germline V gene sequence: CDR1 SGHNT, CDR2 YYREEE (reference sequence). Between the trimmed V and J ends, which lost 3 bases and 10 bases, there was a span of 23 bases. In nucleotides, the CDR3 is TGTGCCAGCAGCTCCCTGGGGACCGTCTCTGCGGAACAGTACTTC. Its translation is CASSSLGTVSAEQYF.

The V gene is TRBV30, the J gene TRBJ2-5, with TRBD2 matching 9 bases. There are 14 residues in the CDR3. In germline, CDR1 is GTSNPN, CDR2 SVGIG (reference sequence). The CDR3, as DNA: TGTGCGGTTTCCCTGGGACTAGCTGTTGAGACCCAGTACTTC. The encoded protein is CAVSLGLAVETQYF.

V gene TRBV5-1 combines with J gene TRBJ2-3; D gene uncertain. This CDR3 region has 15 residues. V lost 0 bases to trimming and J lost 2 bases, with 10 bases between them. Germline values: CDR1 SGHRS, CDR2 YFSETQ. The CDR3 spells CASSLARIYTDTQYF. The DNA for the CDR3 is TGCGCCAGCAGCTTGGCGCGGATTTACACAGATACGCAGTATTTT.

The gene calls are TRBV5-1 and TRBJ2-7; 9 bases align to TRBD2. Germline assignment: CDR1 SGHRS and CDR2 YFSETQ. V lost 3 bases and J lost 0; bases outside the gene matches: 4. The CDR3 has 15 amino acids. The CDR3 spells CASSSTSGDSYEQYF. The CDR3, as DNA: TGCGCCAGCAGCTCGACTAGCGGCGACTCCTACGAGCAGTACTTC.

The V gene is TRBV2, the J gene TRBJ2-7; TRBD2 matches 7 bases. Unmatched junction bases numbered 10, after V lost 8 bases and J lost 6 bases. CDR1 is SNHLY, CDR2 FYNNEI, per germline. The CDR3 spans 13 residues. The CDR3 loop reads CASGRTSRREQYF. CDR3 DNA sequence: TGTGCCAGCGGCCGGACTAGTCGTCGCGAGCAGTACTTC. The full variable domain, in which reference TRBV2 and TRBJ2-7 provide the parts outside the CDR3, is EPEVTQTPSHQVTQMGQEVILRCVPISNHLYFYWYRQILGQKVEFLVSFYNNEISEKSEIFDDQFSVERPDGSNFTLKIRSTKLEDSAMYFCASGRTSRREQYFGPGTRLTVT.

The chain joins TRBV15 to TRBJ1-1, with D unresolved. Germline V CDR1 and CDR2: LNHNV, YYDKDF (reference sequence). The ends were cut back, 0 bases at V and 1 base at J, with 12 bases in the middle. This CDR3 has 16 residues. This CDR3 reads CATSRDGSLGNTEAFF. In DNA form, the CDR3 reads TGTGCCACCAGCAGAGACGGATCCTTGGGGAACACTGAAGCTTTCTTT.